This section outlines one T cell receptor (beta chain) sequence together with its context. This clonotype was seen more than once but under ten times. Its specific antigen is unknown. One base away there is no much larger clone; base qualities are not given. The entry originates in a study of Graves' ophthalmopathy and Graves' hyperthyroidism (dated 2018 in TCRdb). Looking at the study overall: Peripheral blood was collected before any treatment was given, at the time of initial diagnosis. TCR beta repertoire signatures were used to distinguish Graves' ophthalmopathy from Graves' hyperthyroidism and to predict progression to ophthalmopathy. In total, 135 blood samples were TCR-sequenced: 43 ophthalmopathy, 80 or so hyperthyroidism and some 17 hyperthyroidism-to-ophthalmopathy patients. To explore V-J signatures that distinguish ophthalmopathy from hyperthyroidism, a discovery set of about a hundred patients was enrolled, made up of around 44 with ophthalmopathy and some 60 with stable hyperthyroidism. An independent validation cohort was composed of around 19 hyperthyroidism patients and some 16 patients who later progressed from hyperthyroidism to ophthalmopathy. In roughly six hyperthyroidism patients, the T-cell repertoires found in thyroid tissue were compared with those found in blood. After sampling, hyperthyroidism patients received methimazole starting at 30 mg daily, and ophthalmopathy patients received high-dose intravenous methylprednisolone. Results the study describes overall, beyond this receptor: In cross-validation, the 13-signature model distinguished ophthalmopathy from stable hyperthyroidism with around 90% sensitivity and about 81% specificity, while in the test set the corresponding values were about 80% and 75%. Most of the expanded thyroid clonotypes with a frequency above 0.001 were also detected in blood, and it was suggested that the thyroid immune response may be reflected by blood repertoires. No statistical method was used to set the sample size in advance, and the investigators knew which group each participant was assigned to. In validation, the model predicted ophthalmopathy progression with about 71% sensitivity and roughly 78% specificity; 12 predicted patients were CT-confirmed with GO in a median of approximately 6.2 months.

Patients with ophthalmopathy had moderately to severely active disease, with a Clinical Activity Score of 3 or more, a NOSPECS grade of 4 or more, and a disease duration of less than 3 months. Patients with other autoimmune diseases, uncontrolled infections, pregnancy or lactation were excluded from the study. Diagnosis relied on clinical symptoms, serum thyroxine, TRAb, thyroid ultrasound and orbital computed tomography. Using Ficoll-Paque density gradient centrifugation, PBMCs were isolated from 10 ml of fresh peripheral blood. Total RNA was extracted with Trizol reagent and quality-checked on an Agilent 2100 Bioanalyzer. The junction shows trimming of 0 bases on V and 5 bases on J, and the gene matches do not reach 4 bases of it. The CDR3 contains 15 residues, cysteine and phenylalanine counted. Only CDR3 DNA is held: 45 bases, read in frame from base 1. Taken from the germline V gene, the CDR1 and CDR2 loops are WSHSY and SAAADI.

TCR beta CDR3 regions were amplified from RNA transcripts for repertoire sequencing. The first round of RT-PCR was done with HTBI primers and the Qiagen OneStep RT-PCR kit, and was followed by a second round of multiplex PCR, then size selection and purification. Sequencing of the libraries was carried out on an Illumina HiSeq2000 in paired-end mode with 100 bp reads. As for the original processing: SOAPnuke was used for read processing, and reads with adapters, uncalled bases, a mean Phred below 15, or no exact constant-primer or identifier match were discarded. High-quality paired reads were merged with COPE v1.2.5. Unique nucleotide sequences were defined as clonotypes and aligned to IMGT TRB V, D and J references using MiTCR v1.1. The analysis was limited to V-J combinations with a frequency above 0.0001, which together covered 99.2% of repertoires. For each V-J combination, a TCR clonal expansion and chaos score was defined as F50 clonal expansion divided by the chaos observed in the TCRdist matrix. Welch's t-statistics and random forest were used to narrow the features down to 10 to 15 V-J combinations, which were then fed into a naive Bayes classifier. The similarity between thyroid and blood repertoires was quantified using the Morisita-Horn index. Through fastp at Q25 and MiXCR, TCRdb rebuilt clones from the public reads, retaining in-frame beta chains. Under each unique CDR3 protein, matching rows form one entry showing the most common genes and DNA. The V and J calls reflect TCRdb's pipeline rather than the authors' work. In this sample the table shows about 240,000 distinct CDR3 sequences, approximately 42% of which occur a single time. The top ten clones comprise more than 45% of the sample.

This sequence uses TRBV10-2 and TRBJ1-5; the central 7 bases match TRBD1. Sample: peripheral blood. This sequence originates from an adult man with Graves' ophthalmopathy. The sequenced DNA: TGCGCCAGCAGTGAGTCGACAGGGTGGCATCAGCCCCAGCATTTT. Translated, it gives CASSESTGWHQPQHF.